Reported below is one T cell receptor beta chain. This sample was taken from a study of blood T cell repertoires in COVID-19. Across the whole study: The origin of the acute and convalescent COVID-19 samples was the United States, Italy and Spain. T cells, B-cell-depleted T cells, or PBMCs provided the cDNA or gDNA that served as material.

From germline, CDR1 is SGDLS and CDR2 YYNGEE. The CDR3 loop spans 14 amino acids. Between the trimmed V and J ends, which lost 1 base and 5 bases, there was a span of 12 bases. Study processing details: Cell counts per sample came from amplifying reference gene primers. The protocol was immunoSEQ multiplex PCR, while the TCRdb copy is restricted to in-frame clones and leaves out a portion. The V and J calls and clone size are taken from that table; D and trimming were inferred from the DNA. The table lists 85,000 to 130,000 clones, roughly 80% of them singletons, with about 3.3% in the top ten. The V and J genes are TRBV9 and TRBJ2-5; no reliable D call. Material: peripheral blood. The clonotype originates from an elderly woman with active or convalescent COVID-19. Here the CDR3 DNA reads TGTGCCAGCAGCGTAAGTACGGTACCGGAGACCCAGTACTTC. Its translation: CASSVSTVPETQYF.